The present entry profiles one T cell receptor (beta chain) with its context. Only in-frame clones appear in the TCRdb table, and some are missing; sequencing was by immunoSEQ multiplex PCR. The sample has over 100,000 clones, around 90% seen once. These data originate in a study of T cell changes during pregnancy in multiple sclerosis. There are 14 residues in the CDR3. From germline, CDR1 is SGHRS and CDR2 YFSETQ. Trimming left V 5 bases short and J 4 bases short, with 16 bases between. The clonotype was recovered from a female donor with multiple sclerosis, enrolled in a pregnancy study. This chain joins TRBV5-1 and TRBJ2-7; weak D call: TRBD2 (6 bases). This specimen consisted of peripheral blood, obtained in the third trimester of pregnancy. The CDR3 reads CASRPTSAPYEQYF. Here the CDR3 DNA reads TGCGCCAGCAGGCCGACTAGTGCCCCATACGAGCAGTACTTC.